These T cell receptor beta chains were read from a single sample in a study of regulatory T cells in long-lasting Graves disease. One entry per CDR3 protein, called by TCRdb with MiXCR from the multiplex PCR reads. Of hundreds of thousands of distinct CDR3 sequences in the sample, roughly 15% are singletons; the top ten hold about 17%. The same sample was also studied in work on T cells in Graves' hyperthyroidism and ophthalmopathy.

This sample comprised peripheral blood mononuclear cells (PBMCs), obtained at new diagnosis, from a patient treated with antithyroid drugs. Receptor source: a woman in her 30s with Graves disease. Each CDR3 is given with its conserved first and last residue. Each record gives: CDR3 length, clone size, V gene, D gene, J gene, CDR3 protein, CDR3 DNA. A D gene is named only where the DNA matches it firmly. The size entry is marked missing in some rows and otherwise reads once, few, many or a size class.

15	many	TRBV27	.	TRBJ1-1	CASRWNDRPNTEAFF	TGTGCCAGCAGGTGGAATGACAGACCTAACACTGAAGCTTTCTTT
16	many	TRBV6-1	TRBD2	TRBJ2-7	CASSDLATAGAYEQYF	TGTGCCAGCAGTGACCTCGCGACGGCGGGAGCCTACGAGCAGTACTTC
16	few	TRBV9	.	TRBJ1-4	CASSVGQHATNEKLFF	TGTGCCAGCAGCGTAGGCCAGCACGCAACTAATGAAAAACTGTTTTTT
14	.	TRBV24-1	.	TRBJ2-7	CATSTATSGREQYF	TGTGCCACCAGTACAGCGACCTCAGGTCGGGAGCAGTACTTC
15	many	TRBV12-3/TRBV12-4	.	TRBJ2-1	CASSRIGDFYNEQFF	TGTGCCAGCAGTAGAATCGGAGACTTCTACAATGAGCAGTTCTTC
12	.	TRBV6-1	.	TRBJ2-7	CASSEPTYEQYF	TGTGCCAGCAGTGAACCCACATACGAGCAGTACTTC
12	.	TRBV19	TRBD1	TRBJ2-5	CASRDRGETQYF	TGTGCCAGCCGGGACAGGGGTGAGACCCAGTACTTC
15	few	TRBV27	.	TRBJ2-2	CASSLRRAVTGELFF	TGTGCCAGCAGTTTAAGGAGGGCCGTCACCGGGGAGCTGTTTTTT
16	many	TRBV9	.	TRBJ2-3	CASSVAGGASTDTQYF	TGTGCCAGCAGCGTAGCCGGCGGAGCTAGCACAGATACGCAGTATTTT
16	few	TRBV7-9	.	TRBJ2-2	CASSHPPDSITGELFF	TGTGCCAGCAGTCATCCGCCGGACAGCATCACCGGGGAGCTGTTTTTT
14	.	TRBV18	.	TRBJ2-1	CASSPSTPYNEQFF	TGTGCCAGCTCACCCTCGACACCCTACAATGAGCAGTTCTTC
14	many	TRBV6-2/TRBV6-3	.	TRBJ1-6	CASSYPGQNSPLHF	TGTGCCAGCAGTTACCCCGGACAGAATTCACCCCTCCACTTT
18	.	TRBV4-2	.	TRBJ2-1	CASSHARTTPLVNNEQFF	TGTGCCAGCAGCCACGCAAGGACTACGCCCCTCGTTAACAATGAGCAGTTCTTC
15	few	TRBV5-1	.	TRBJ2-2	CASRGVPEGTGELFF	TGCGCCAGCAGAGGGGTTCCCGAAGGCACCGGGGAGCTGTTTTTT
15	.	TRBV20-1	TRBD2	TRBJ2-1	CSARDPSGRRDEQFF	TGCAGTGCTAGAGACCCTAGCGGGAGGCGGGATGAGCAGTTCTTC
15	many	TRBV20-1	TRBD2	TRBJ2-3	CSAKRSGNQPDTQYF	TGCAGTGCGAAAAGAAGCGGGAATCAGCCAGATACGCAGTATTTT
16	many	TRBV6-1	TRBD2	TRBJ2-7	CASSRTSAVGIYEQYF	TGTGCCAGCAGCCGAACTAGCGCGGTCGGTATATACGAGCAGTACTTC
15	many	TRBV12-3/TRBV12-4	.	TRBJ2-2	CASSPGDLNTGELFF	TGTGCCAGCAGTCCCGGGGACTTAAACACCGGGGAGCTGTTTTTT
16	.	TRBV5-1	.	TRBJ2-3	CASRPPGGAYTDTQYF	TGCGCCAGCAGACCTCCTGGGGGGGCTTACACAGATACGCAGTATTTT
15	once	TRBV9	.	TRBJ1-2	CASSQDLSRAYGYTF	TGTGCCAGCAGCCAAGATCTATCCAGGGCCTATGGCTACACCTTC
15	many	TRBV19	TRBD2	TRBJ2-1	CASSIGAGGPNEQFF	TGTGCCAGTAGTATAGGAGCGGGAGGTCCAAATGAGCAGTTCTTC
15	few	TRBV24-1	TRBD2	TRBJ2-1	CAIFLAGGPDNEQFF	TGTGCCATCTTCTTAGCGGGAGGGCCGGATAATGAGCAGTTCTTC
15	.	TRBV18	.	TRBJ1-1	CASSPLWTENTEAFF	TGTGCCAGCTCACCACTTTGGACAGAGAACACTGAAGCTTTCTTT
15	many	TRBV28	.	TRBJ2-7	CASSFSGGGIYEQYF	TGTGCCAGCAGTTTTTCAGGGGGAGGCATCTACGAGCAGTACTTC
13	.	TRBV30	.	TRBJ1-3	CAWRPDRGNTIYF	TGTGCCTGGAGACCGGACCGGGGGAACACCATATATTTT
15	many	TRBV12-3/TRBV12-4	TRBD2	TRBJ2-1	CASSFFSGDYNEQFF	TGTGCCAGCAGTTTCTTCAGCGGGGACTACAATGAGCAGTTCTTC
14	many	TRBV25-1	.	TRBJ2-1	CASSEAGLYNEQFF	TGTGCCAGCAGTGAGGCAGGGCTTTACAATGAGCAGTTCTTC
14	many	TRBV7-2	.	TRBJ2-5	CASSLPGGRRTQYF	TGTGCCAGCAGCTTACCAGGCGGTAGAAGGACCCAGTACTTC
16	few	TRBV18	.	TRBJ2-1	CASSYGTGTSYNEQFF	TGTGCCAGCTCATACGGTACAGGGACCTCCTACAATGAGCAGTTCTTC
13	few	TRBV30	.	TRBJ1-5	CAWSATQNQPQHF	TGTGCCTGGAGTGCTACACAGAATCAGCCCCAGCATTTT
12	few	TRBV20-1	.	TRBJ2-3	CSASGVTDTQYF	TGCAGTGCTTCAGGGGTCACAGATACGCAGTATTTT
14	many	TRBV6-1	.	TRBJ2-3	CASSFGLRTDTQYF	TGTGCCAGCAGCTTTGGTCTTAGGACAGATACGCAGTATTTT
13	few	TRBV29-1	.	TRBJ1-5	CSVGVYGNQPQHF	TGCAGCGTTGGGGTTTACGGCAATCAGCCCCAGCATTTT
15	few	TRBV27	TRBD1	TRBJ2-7	CASSLYRGVPGEQYF	TGTGCCAGCAGTTTGTACAGGGGTGTTCCGGGCGAGCAGTACTTC
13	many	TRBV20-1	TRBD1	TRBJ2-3	CSARTGVADTQYF	TGCAGTGCCCGGACAGGGGTGGCAGATACGCAGTATTTT
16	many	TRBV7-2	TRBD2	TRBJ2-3	CASSLRLAGTTDTQYF	TGTGCCAGCAGCCTCCGACTAGCGGGGACCACAGATACGCAGTATTTT
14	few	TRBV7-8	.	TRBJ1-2	CASSLDTGRDGYTF	TGTGCCAGCAGCTTGGACACAGGAAGGGACGGCTACACCTTC
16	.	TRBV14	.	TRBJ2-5	CASSQGGSGNQETQYF	TGTGCCAGCAGCCAAGGGGGGTCGGGAAACCAAGAGACCCAGTACTTC
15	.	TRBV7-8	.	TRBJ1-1	CASSLAILRGTEAFF	TGTGCCAGCAGCTTAGCGATACTCAGGGGCACTGAAGCTTTCTTT
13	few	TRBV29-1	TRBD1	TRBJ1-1	CSVEAGGNSEAFF	TGCAGCGTGGAGGCAGGGGGTAACTCTGAAGCTTTCTTT
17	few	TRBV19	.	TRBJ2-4	CASSELPGMGSKNIQYF	TGTGCCAGTAGCGAACTCCCCGGGATGGGGAGCAAAAACATTCAGTACTTC
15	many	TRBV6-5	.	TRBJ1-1	CASSYSGVLNTEAFF	TGTGCCAGCAGTTACTCCGGGGTCCTGAACACTGAAGCTTTCTTT
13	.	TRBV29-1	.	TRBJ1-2	CSVDRPLGYGYTF	TGCAGCGTTGACAGGCCCCTTGGCTATGGCTACACCTTC
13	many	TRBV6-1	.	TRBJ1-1	CASTDVVKTEAFF	TGTGCCAGCACCGATGTGGTTAAGACTGAAGCTTTCTTT
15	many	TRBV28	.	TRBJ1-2	CASSSRDTINYGYTF	TGTGCCAGCAGTTCAAGGGACACAATTAACTATGGCTACACCTTC
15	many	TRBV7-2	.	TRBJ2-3	CASSLGSAVADTQYF	TGTGCCAGCAGCTTAGGTTCCGCCGTAGCAGATACGCAGTATTTT
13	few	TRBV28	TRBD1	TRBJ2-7	CASSPRDRYEQYF	TGTGCCAGCAGTCCCAGGGACAGGTACGAGCAGTACTTC
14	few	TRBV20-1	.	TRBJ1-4	CSAREPPTNEKLFF	TGCAGTGCTAGAGAACCGCCAACTAATGAAAAACTGTTTTTT
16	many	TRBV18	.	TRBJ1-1	CASSPPGRSMNTEAFF	TGTGCCAGCTCACCACCGGGCAGATCCATGAACACTGAAGCTTTCTTT
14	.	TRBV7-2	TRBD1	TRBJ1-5	CASSYPGQYQPQHF	TGTGCCAGCAGTTATCCGGGACAGTATCAGCCCCAGCATTTT
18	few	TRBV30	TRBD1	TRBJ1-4	CAWSVLSLQGATNEKLFF	TGTGCCTGGAGTGTGCTTTCCCTGCAGGGGGCAACTAATGAAAAACTGTTTTTT
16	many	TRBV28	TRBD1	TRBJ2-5	CASSTPGQGDQETQYF	TGTGCCAGCAGTACGCCCGGACAGGGGGATCAAGAGACCCAGTACTTC
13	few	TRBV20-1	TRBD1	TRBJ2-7	CSAEGQGTYEQYF	TGCAGTGCTGAGGGACAGGGAACGTACGAGCAGTACTTC
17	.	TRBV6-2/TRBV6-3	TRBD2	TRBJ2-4	CASNGREGVLAKNIQYF	TGTGCCAGCAACGGGAGGGAGGGTGTGCTAGCCAAAAACATTCAGTACTTC
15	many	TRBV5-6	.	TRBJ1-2	CASSLRTGKMDGYTF	TGTGCCAGCAGCTTGCGCACAGGGAAGATGGATGGCTACACCTTC
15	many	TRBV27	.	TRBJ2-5	CASSFRGRDQETQYF	TGTGCCAGCAGTTTCCGGGGCAGGGACCAAGAGACCCAGTACTTC
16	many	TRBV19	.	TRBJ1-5	CASSAQNLIANQPQHF	TGTGCCAGTAGTGCCCAGAACCTCATAGCAAATCAGCCCCAGCATTTT